These 21 T cell receptor beta chains came from one sample sequenced in a study of prognosis after radiotherapy for stage I lung cancer. It was by two-round multiplex PCR that TCR beta CDR3 was amplified from genomic DNA. For every TRBV and TRBJ gene, a specific primer was used in first-round PCR. TCRdb called the multiplex PCR reads again in MiXCR, with one record for every CDR3 protein. The profile shows approximately 16,000 distinct CDR3 sequences, more than 35% of them singletons. The input for sequencing was PBMCs, taken before or after stereotactic body radiation therapy (not recorded which). The receptors shown here come from a donor aged 50 or older with non-small cell lung cancer.

This clonotype was counted ten times or more. The rearrangement uses TRBV9 and TRBJ1-2; 8 bases are shared with TRBD1. CDR3 size: 16 residues. Per the germline V gene, CDR1 is SGDLS and CDR2 is YYNGEE. The V gene end was trimmed by 0 bases and the J gene end by 3 bases; junction bases not matched to a gene: 7. Here the CDR3 DNA reads TGTGCCAGCAGCGTAGATGCGGCAGGGGGCTACTATGGCTACACCTTC. It codes for CASSVDAAGGYYGYTF.

Comment on this clonotype: One end of the junction does not line up with germline, which may come from a read error. This chain connects TRBV27 to TRBJ2-7; 7 bases line up with TRBD1. The CDR3 totals 13 residues. The germline V gene has CDR1 MNHEY and CDR2 SMNVEV (reference sequence). The CDR3, as DNA: TGTGCCAGCAGTTTCAGGGGGAACGTCGAGCAGTACTTT. Its translation is CASSFRGNVEQYF.

This clonotype was found many times. The chain combines TRBV13 with TRBJ2-5; weak D call: TRBD1 (7 bases). CDR1 is PRHDT and CDR2 is FYEKMQ in the germline V gene (reference sequence). The CDR3 length is 14 residues. Trimming took 5 bases from V and 4 from J, leaving 14 bases between them. For the CDR3, the DNA is TGTGCCAGCAGCATCTACAGGGGAGGAGAGACCCAGTACTTC. Translated: CASSIYRGGETQYF.

Many counts were recorded for this clonotype. The chain carries TRBV18 and TRBJ1-1; TRBD1 matches 7 bases. The CDR3 totals 17 residues. The germline V gene has CDR1 KGHSH and CDR2 LQKENI. Losses at the gene ends were 4 bases for V and 0 bases for J; bases not matched to a gene: 11. In DNA, the CDR3 is TGTGCCAGCTCACGGAACGGGGACAGTTTAATGAACACTGAAGCTTTCTTT. Amino acid sequence: CASSRNGDSLMNTEAFF.

This clonotype is labeled medium-sized (0.01 to 0.1%). This chain uses TRBV19 with TRBJ2-6, with a tentative D call TRBD1 (6 bases). From germline, CDR1 is LNHDA and CDR2 SQIVND (reference sequence). V was shortened by 5 bases and J by 2 bases, with 10 bases between the two germline ends. CDR3 length: 15 amino acids. The CDR3 reads CASSQWTAGANVLTF. The CDR3 nucleotides read TGTGCCAGTAGTCAATGGACAGCTGGGGCCAACGTCCTGACTTTC.

This rearrangement joins TRBV5-1 to TRBJ1-4; 8 bases fit TRBD1. Germline assignment: CDR1 SGHRS and CDR2 YFSETQ. This CDR3 comprises 14 residues. V was clipped by 4 bases and J by 8 bases; unmatched bases: 7. CDR3 sequence (DNA): TGCGCCAGCAGCGCCGGGACAGGAGTCGAAAAACTGTTTTTT. Translated, it gives CASSAGTGVEKLFF.

This clonotype has ten or more counts. J is TRBJ2-3 and V is TRBV20-1, with 12 bases fitting TRBD2. CDR3 size: 14 residues. V gave up 6 bases and J gave up 5 bases; unmatched junction bases: 6. Germline V CDR1 and CDR2: DFQATT, SNEGSKA (reference sequence). CDR3 region: CSAHLAGGEDTQYF. CDR3 sequence (DNA): TGCAGTGCGCATCTAGCGGGGGGGGAAGATACGCAGTATTTT.

This clonotype was picked up many times. One end of the junction does not line up with germline, which may come from a read error. This rearrangement joins TRBV2 to TRBJ2-1; D is unresolved. The CDR3 is 15 residues long. Germline V gene lookup returns CDR1 SNHLY and CDR2 FYNNEI. CDR3: CASNESGINYNEQFF. CDR3 DNA: TGTGCCAGCAATGAATCGGGTATAAACTACAATGAGCAGTTCTTC.

This clonotype has a count of ten or more. The chain joins TRBV28 to TRBJ1-3; 7 nucleotides line up with TRBD1. This CDR3 has 16 residues. The J segment lost 3 bases and the V segment lost 4 bases, leaving 9 bases of the junction unmatched. Germline V gene sequence: CDR1 MDHEN, CDR2 SYDVKM. The CDR3 sequence: CASSSVTGYYGNTIYF. The DNA of the CDR3 is TGTGCCAGCAGTTCGGTGACAGGGTATTATGGAAACACCATATATTTT.

This sequence joins TRBV6-1 and TRBJ1-5; D is perhaps TRBD1 (6 bases). V was clipped by 6 bases and J by 6 bases, with 27 bases between them. The CDR3 has 18 amino acids. The germline gives CDR1 MNHNS, CDR2 SASEGT. The CDR3 region has the DNA TGTGCCAGCAGCACCTGGACAGAGGGAAAAATTGTGGGTCAGCCCCAGCATTTT. Protein sequence: CASSTWTEGKIVGQPQHF.

This clonotype came up many times. The chain links TRBV5-1 to TRBJ1-1, with D maybe TRBD1 (6 bases). CDR3 length: 15 amino acids. Trimming shortened V by 0 bases and J by 1 base, and 10 bases separated the two germline ends. The germline gives CDR1 SGHRS, CDR2 YFSETQ. CDR3 in DNA: TGCGCCAGCAGCTTGGATGGGGGCAAGAACACTGAAGCTTTCTTT. Translating gives CASSLDGGKNTEAFF.

The sample holds many counts of this clonotype. This chain links TRBV7-9 with TRBJ1-2; D unclear. The CDR3 has 14 residues. V was shortened by 5 bases and J by 0 bases, with 10 bases between the two germline ends. Germline CDR1 SEHNR, CDR2 FQNEAQ (reference sequence). In nucleotides, the CDR3 is TGTGCCAGCAGCCAGTCCAATCCTAACTATGGCTACACCTTC. As protein: CASSQSNPNYGYTF. Full variable domain (missing parts from reference TRBV7-9 and TRBJ1-2): DTGVSQNPRHKITKRGQNVTFRCDPISEHNRLYWYRQTLGQGPEFLTYFQNEAQLEKSRLLSDRFSAERPKGSFSTLEIQRTEQGDSAMYLCASSQSNPNYGYTFGSGTRLTVV.

Comment on this clonotype: The junction does not match germline at one end; this may be a read error. The rearrangement joins TRBV11-2 to TRBJ2-7; D remains unclear. In germline, CDR1 is SGHAT, CDR2 FQNNGV. This CDR3 comprises 11 residues. The CDR3 region is CASSLDYEQYF. CDR3 bases: TGTGCCAGCAGCCTAGACTACGAGCAGTACTTC. Together with reference TRBV11-2 and TRBJ2-7, the CDR3 gives the full variable domain: EAGVAQSPRYKIIEKRQSVAFWCNPISGHATLYWYQQILGQGPKLLIQFQNNGVVDDSQLPKDRFSAERLKGVDSTLKIQPAKLEDSAVYLCASSLDYEQYFGPGTRLTVT.

Notes on this clonotype: A far larger clone lies a single base away; this is likely a read error. The J gene is TRBJ1-1, the V gene TRBV6-4; no reliable D call. This CDR3 has 12 amino acids. The ends were cut back, 10 bases at V and 0 bases at J, with 9 bases in the middle. Germline V CDR1 and CDR2: MRHNA, SNTAGT. The CDR3 DNA reads TGTGCCATCCGGGGTATGAACACTGAAGCTTTCTTT. Amino acid sequence: CAIRGMNTEAFF.

The sample holds many counts of this clonotype. V gene TRBV7-8 combines with J gene TRBJ1-1; D is uncertain. CDR1 and CDR2 from the germline V gene are SGHVS and FQNEAQ. The CDR3 covers 14 residues. Trimming took off 1 base at V and 1 base at J, with 7 bases between the two ends. CDR3 sequence (DNA): TGTGCCAGCAGCTTAGGACGAGGGAACACTGAAGCTTTCTTT. Its protein is CASSLGRGNTEAFF.

This clonotype was seen just once. V and J are TRBV11-2 and TRBJ1-3; D might be TRBD1 (5 bases). Germline V CDR1 and CDR2: SGHAT, FQNNGV. V gave up 4 bases and J gave up 0 bases, with 10 bases separating them. The CDR3 consists of 15 residues. The CDR3 sequence: CASSWSTDSGNTIYF. The CDR3 region has the DNA TGTGCCAGCAGCTGGTCGACAGACTCTGGAAACACCATATATTTT.

This clonotype was counted at least ten times. The chain joins TRBV3-1 to TRBJ2-7; D is uncertain. The CDR3 extends over 15 amino acids. V was cut by 0 bases and J by 5 bases, with 14 bases left in between. Germline V gene data show CDR1 as LGHDT and CDR2 as YNNKEL (reference sequence). CDR3 in DNA: TGTGCCAGCAGCCAAGAAGGTCCGTCACGTAACGAGCAGTACTTC. The encoded protein is CASSQEGPSRNEQYF.

Concerning this clonotype: The junction differs from germline at one of its ends, possibly a read error. V gene TRBV4-3 combines with J gene TRBJ2-5, with D unclear. Germline lookup yields CDR1 LGHNA and CDR2 YSLEER. The CDR3 sequence is 14 residues long. The chain's CDR3 is CASSLYYPPETQYF. In nucleotides, the CDR3 is TGCGCCAGTAGCCTATACTATCCGCCAGAGACCCAGTACTTC.

On this clonotype: At one end the junction does not follow the germline gene, possibly because of a read error. The gene calls are TRBV19 and TRBJ2-4; 13 positions match TRBD2. This CDR3 is built from 13 residues. Looked up from germline, CDR1 is LNHDA and CDR2 is SQIVND (reference sequence). CDR3 in amino acids: CVISTGTSGTSFF. DNA of the CDR3: TGTGTCATTAGCACCGGGACTAGCGGGACCTCGTTCTTC. Complete variable domain (other parts from reference TRBV19 and TRBJ2-4): DGGITQSPKYLFRKEGQNVTLSCEQNLNHDAMYWYRQDPGQGLRLIYYSQIVNDFQKGDIAEGYSVSREKKESFPLTVTSAQKNPTAFYLCVISTGTSGTSFFGAGTRLSVL.

The chain joins TRBV5-4 to TRBJ2-5; D perhaps matches TRBD1 (6 bases). V lost 4 bases and J 3 bases, leaving 13 bases between the germline ends. From germline, CDR1 is SGHNT and CDR2 YYREEE (reference sequence). The length of the CDR3 is 14 residues. Here the CDR3 DNA reads TGTGCCAGCAGCCCCCAGACAGGAGAAGAGACCCAGTACTTC. Amino acids: CASSPQTGEETQYF. Variable domain in full (rest from reference TRBV5-4 and TRBJ2-5): ETGVTQSPTHLIKTRGQQVTLRCSSQSGHNTVSWYQQALGQGPQFIFQYYREEENGRGNFPPRFSGLQFPNYSSELNVNALELDDSALYLCASSPQTGEETQYFGPGTRLLVL.

The rearrangement uses TRBV7-2 and TRBJ2-7; TRBD2 agrees at 8 bases. V was clipped by 1 base and J by 3 bases; unmatched bases: 5. CDR1 SGHTA and CDR2 FQGNSA come from the germline V gene. CDR3 length equals 15 residues. CDR3 sequence reads: CASSLGGGINYEQYF. The CDR3 DNA reads TGTGCCAGCAGCTTAGGCGGGGGGATAAACTACGAGCAGTACTTC. Variable domain in full (rest from reference TRBV7-2 and TRBJ2-7): GAGVSQSPSNKVTEKGKDVELRCDPISGHTALYWYRQSLGQGLEFLIYFQGNSAPDKSGLPSDRFSAERTGGSVSTLTIQRTQQEDSAVYLCASSLGGGINYEQYFGPGTRLTVT.